One and the same sample provided the 19 T cell receptor beta chains below, sequenced in a study of patients and donors after allogeneic stem cell transplantation. TCRdb analysed the RT-PCR reads with MiXCR anew, one entry per CDR3 protein. The table lists 150,000 to 200,000 distinct CDR3 sequences, approximately 30% of them singletons. Material: blood, either unsorted or a sorted T cell fraction (not recorded which). Every receptor here comes from a human donor who was either an allogeneic HSCT recipient or a stem cell or donor lymphocyte infusion donor (not recorded which). It is not recorded whose cells these are; they may come from a transplant donor.

V and J are TRBV6-2 or TRBV6-3 and TRBJ1-1; the D is unclear. This CDR3 comprises 12 residues. Germline-derived CDR1 and CDR2 are MNHEY and SVGEGT. V was shortened by 5 bases and J by 6 bases, with 10 bases between the two germline ends. In nucleotides, the CDR3 is TGTGCCAGCAGTGGACGGGCCCCTGAAGCTTTCTTT. Translated: CASSGRAPEAFF.

The CDR3 loop is CSVTDLSPDFRYEQYF. The DNA for the CDR3 is TGCAGCGTCACTGACTTGAGTCCGGACTTTCGCTACGAGCAGTACTTC. V usage is TRBV29-1 and J usage is TRBJ2-7; maybe TRBD2 (5 bases). CDR3 length equals 16 residues. The germline V gene has CDR1 SQVTM and CDR2 ANQGSEA. Trimming shortened V by 6 bases and J by 3 bases, and 24 bases separated the two germline ends.

This clonotype was observed at least ten times. The chain combines TRBV7-2 with TRBJ1-1, with D possibly matching TRBD1 (6 bases). CDR1 and CDR2 (germline): SGHTA, FQGNSA. V was clipped by 1 base and J by 5 bases, with 11 bases between them. The CDR3 contains 14 residues. This CDR3 reads CASSLEQGRTEAFF. The CDR3 DNA is TGTGCCAGCAGCTTAGAGCAGGGGAGGACTGAAGCTTTCTTT.

The CDR3 DNA reads TGTGCCAGTAGAACCGGGACGGAAGACGTAAAGCAGTACTTC. This translates into CASRTGTEDVKQYF. V and J are TRBV19 and TRBJ2-7, with D possibly being TRBD1 or TRBD2 (5 bases each). Looked up from germline, CDR1 is LNHDA and CDR2 is SQIVND (reference sequence). The CDR3 covers 14 residues. The germline V and J ends were trimmed by 6 bases and 8 bases, with 20 bases remaining between them.

This clonotype showed up many times. V usage is TRBV12-3 or TRBV12-4 and J usage is TRBJ1-1; no firm D call. The CDR3 is 14 residues long. Trimming took 3 bases from V and 5 from J, leaving 13 bases between them. The CDR3 region has the DNA TGTGCCAGCAGTTTTAGGCGGGTAGATACTGAAGCTTTCTTT. Translated, it gives CASSFRRVDTEAFF.

V and J are TRBV14 and TRBJ2-5, with D possibly being TRBD2 (5 bases). V lost 4 bases, J lost 7 bases, and 13 bases lay in between. The CDR3 consists of 13 residues. Per germline, CDR1 SGHDN and CDR2 FVKESK. The CDR3 coding sequence is TGTGCCAGCAGCCCACTAGGAGACGCGACCCAGTACTTC. Protein: CASSPLGDATQYF.

CDR3 region: CSVEVIASYPRNEQFF. CDR3 coding DNA: TGCAGCGTTGAGGTGATAGCGTCCTATCCTAGGAATGAGCAGTTCTTC. This chain joins TRBV29-1 and TRBJ2-1, with D maybe TRBD2 (5 bases). The length of the CDR3 is 16 residues. Per germline, CDR1 SQVTM and CDR2 ANQGSEA. Trimming pared 3 bases from V and 7 bases from J, leaving 22 bases between.

This clonotype was counted a few times. The rearrangement links TRBV5-1 to TRBJ1-2; 9 nucleotides line up with TRBD1. The length of the CDR3 is 15 residues. CDR1 and CDR2 from the germline V gene are SGHRS and YFSETQ. The V segment lost 5 bases and the J segment 3 bases; nucleotides outside the gene matches: 8. The CDR3 protein is CASRLPGQGDYGYTF. The CDR3 bases are TGCGCCAGCAGACTCCCGGGACAGGGTGACTATGGCTACACCTTC.

V is TRBV13 and J is TRBJ2-7; 15 nucleotides agree with TRBD2. This CDR3 is 17 amino acids long. CDR1 and CDR2 (germline): PRHDT, FYEKMQ (reference sequence). Losses at the gene ends were 6 bases for V and 1 base for J; bases not matched to a gene: 7. DNA of the CDR3: TGTGCCAGCAGTTCAGGGACTAGCGGGAGGAGGTCCTACGAGCAGTACTTC. It translates to CASSSGTSGRRSYEQYF.

The sample holds a few counts of this clonotype. This rearrangement joins TRBV6-2 or TRBV6-3 to TRBJ1-2; no clear D. The CDR3 is 13 residues long. V was shortened by 6 bases and J by 4 bases, with 12 bases between the two germline ends. CDR1 and CDR2 (germline): MNHEY, SVGEGT. CDR3 sequence reads: CASSLTRSYGYTF. The DNA of the CDR3 is TGTGCCAGCAGCCTAACACGGAGCTATGGCTACACCTTC.

A few counts support this clonotype. The rearrangement uses TRBV5-1 and TRBJ2-5; maybe TRBD2 (6 bases). Per germline, CDR1 SGHRS and CDR2 YFSETQ. Trimming removed 3 bases from V and 0 bases from J, with 18 bases in between. This CDR3 has 17 residues. This CDR3 reads CASSSGLLARYQETQYF. The CDR3 DNA sequence: TGCGCCAGCAGCTCGGGACTCCTAGCGCGGTACCAAGAGACCCAGTACTTC. The whole variable domain, remainder taken from reference TRBV5-1 and TRBJ2-5, is KAGVTQTPRYLIKTRGQQVTLSCSPISGHRSVSWYQQTPGQGLQFLFEYFSETQRNKGNFPGRFSGRQFSNSRSEMNVSTLELGDSALYLCASSSGLLARYQETQYFGPGTRLLVL.

In this sample, this clonotype turned up a few times. The chain joins TRBV6-5 to TRBJ1-2; D is perhaps TRBD1 (6 bases). V was trimmed by 0 bases and J by 2 bases, leaving 10 bases between them. The CDR3 spans 15 residues. The germline CDR1 and CDR2 sequences are MNHEY and SVGAGI. CDR3 coding DNA: TGTGCCAGCAGTTACTCAGGGGGGGCGAACTATGGCTACACCTTC. The encoded protein is CASSYSGGANYGYTF.

This clonotype has only a few counts. The chain employs TRBV10-3 and TRBJ2-7; the D gene is possibly TRBD2 (6 bases). CDR1 is ENHRY, CDR2 SYGVKD, per germline. With 0 bases removed from V and 2 bases from J, the gap between germline ends came to 11 bases. The CDR3 sequence is 15 residues long. CDR3 loop: CAISESGLITYEQYF. The CDR3 DNA sequence: TGTGCCATCAGTGAGTCGGGACTCATTACCTACGAGCAGTACTTC.

The rearrangement uses TRBV7-2 and TRBJ2-5, with 11 bases matching TRBD2. CDR1 and CDR2 from the germline V gene are SGHTA and FQGNSA. The V segment lost 5 bases and the J segment 2 bases; nucleotides outside the gene matches: 13. The CDR3 is 18 residues long. Here the CDR3 DNA reads TGTGCCAGCAGCCTTTCCACTAGCGGGGGACATTTGCAAGAGACCCAGTACTTC. Translation gives CASSLSTSGGHLQETQYF.

The chain uses TRBV6-5 and TRBJ2-7, with 10 bases lining up with TRBD2. The CDR3 runs to 15 residues. The germline V gene encodes CDR1 MNHEY and CDR2 SVGAGI. Unmatched junction bases numbered 3, after V lost 2 bases and J lost 2 bases. The CDR3 region is CASSYTAGGPYEQYF. CDR3 DNA: TGTGCCAGCAGTTACACAGCGGGAGGGCCCTACGAGCAGTACTTC.

This clonotype is labeled medium-sized (0.01 to 0.1%). V gene TRBV20-1 combines with J gene TRBJ1-4; D may be TRBD1 (5 bases). Per the germline V gene, CDR1 is DFQATT and CDR2 is SNEGSKA (reference sequence). Trimming shortened V by 6 bases and J by 8 bases, and 19 bases separated the two germline ends. This CDR3 has 14 amino acids. Here the CDR3 reads CSARRGGGFEKLFF. Here the CDR3 DNA reads TGCAGTGCAAGGCGCGGTGGGGGATTCGAAAAACTGTTTTTT.

This clonotype was counted many times. The V call is TRBV18, the J call TRBJ1-2; the match to TRBD1 covers 7 bases. Germline CDR1 and CDR2: KGHSH and LQKENI. The length of the CDR3 is 13 residues. The V gene end was trimmed by 4 bases and the J gene end by 4 bases; junction bases not matched to a gene: 3. The CDR3 sequence is CASSLRDSYGYTF. Here the CDR3 DNA reads TGTGCCAGCTCACTCCGGGACAGCTATGGCTACACCTTC.

The chain employs TRBV18 and TRBJ1-1; TRBD1 aligns across 7 bases. CDR1 is KGHSH and CDR2 is LQKENI in the germline V gene. Losses at the gene ends were 0 bases for V and 0 bases for J; bases not matched to a gene: 4. CDR3 length: 16 amino acids. This CDR3 reads CASSPPGTALNTEAFF. Written as DNA, the CDR3 is TGTGCCAGCTCACCACCCGGGACAGCTCTGAACACTGAAGCTTTCTTT.

The gene calls are TRBV20-1 and TRBJ2-3, with TRBD2 matching over 7 bases. The V segment lost 5 bases and the J segment 5 bases; nucleotides outside the gene matches: 13. Germline V gene sequence: CDR1 DFQATT, CDR2 SNEGSKA (reference sequence). This CDR3 comprises 15 residues. The DNA of the CDR3 is TGCAGTGCTGGGAGCTGGCGGGAGATGGGAGATACGCAGTATTTT. Protein product: CSAGSWREMGDTQYF.